The source of this T cell receptor beta chain is a study of cytomegalovirus exposure and HLA in healthy donors. Researchers ran the PCR with 60 Vbeta and 13 Jbeta primers. Data came from immunoSEQ multiplex PCR; TCRdb stores just in-frame clones and leaves some out. This table holds around 150,000 clones, 68% found once. Deletions cut 5 bases from V and 6 bases from J, with 14 bases between. CDR3 length: 13 amino acids. From germline, CDR1 is MNHNY and CDR2 SVGAGI (reference sequence). It was healthy bone marrow donors who served as donors. The sequencing input was PBMCs. The receptor's source is a man aged 30 to 39 in good health and CMV-seropositive. The chain has TRBV6-6 and TRBJ2-7; D is possibly TRBD2 (6 bases). The CDR3 DNA is TGTGCCAGCAGTCCGACGACTAGTTCCGAGCAGTACTTC. Its translation: CASSPTTSSEQYF.